The 11 T cell receptor beta chains listed next were all sequenced from one sample in a study of blood T cell repertoires in COVID-19. Profiled with immunoSEQ multiplex PCR; TCRdb holds only in-frame clones, not every one. The sample includes about 390,000 clones, approximately 87% of them seen just once. The sequencing sample was made of peripheral blood. The source is a woman aged 55 to 70 with COVID-19, enrolled during active disease.

The chain uses TRBV3-1 (or the pseudogene TRBV3-2) and TRBJ1-4, with D hard to call. CDR1 is LGHDT and CDR2 is YNNKEL in the germline V gene (reference sequence). The CDR3 is 13 residues long. V was pared by 4 bases and J by 4 bases, with 7 bases between. CDR3 amino acids: CASSPRLNEKLFF. In DNA form, the CDR3 reads TGTGCCAGCAGCCCCAGACTTAATGAAAAACTGTTTTTT.

This chain links TRBV9 with TRBJ2-7; the D gene is possibly TRBD2 (6 bases). In germline, CDR1 is SGDLS, CDR2 YYNGEE. The CDR3 extends over 16 amino acids. Trimming removed 0 bases at V and 2 bases at J, with 15 bases between. The DNA of the CDR3 is TGTGCCAGCAGCGTAGGCCCGGACGGCGGGGCCTACGAGCAGTACTTC. It codes for CASSVGPDGGAYEQYF.

The V gene is TRBV6-5, the J gene TRBJ2-7, with D maybe TRBD2 (7 bases). Germline CDR1 reads MNHEY; CDR2 reads SVGAGI. The CDR3 covers 14 residues. Trimming took 7 bases from V and 4 from J, leaving 17 bases between them. The CDR3 DNA reads as TGTGCCAGCACTTCCCTGGGGGGGCTTTACGAGCAGTACTTC. Translation gives CASTSLGGLYEQYF.

In this sample, this clone turned up once. The same CDR3 can be traced to other DNA sequences in this sample. The V and J genes are TRBV12-3 or TRBV12-4 and TRBJ1-2, with a tentative D call TRBD1 (5 bases). The CDR3 is 13 amino acids. Trimming cost V 0 bases and J 4 bases, with 6 bases left between them. In DNA, the CDR3 is TGTGCCAGCAGTTTAGCTGGGGCCTATGGCTACACCTTC. Translated: CASSLAGAYGYTF.

The chain joins TRBV7-2 to TRBJ2-7; a weak D match, TRBD2 (7 bases). Germline CDR1 reads SGHTA; CDR2 reads FQGNSA. Between the trimmed V and J ends, which lost 6 bases and 0 bases, there was a span of 15 bases. The CDR3 totals 15 residues. CDR3 amino acids: CASRSGGPSSYEQYF. CDR3 DNA sequence: TGTGCCAGCAGATCGGGGGGCCCGAGCTCCTACGAGCAGTACTTC. Supplemented by reference TRBV7-2 and TRBJ2-7, the full variable domain reads GAGVSQSPSNKVTEKGKDVELRCDPISGHTALYWYRQSLGQGLEFLIYFQGNSAPDKSGLPSDRFSAERTGGSVSTLTIQRTQQEDSAVYLCASRSGGPSSYEQYFGPGTRLTVT.

V gene TRBV4-1 combines with J gene TRBJ1-1; weak D call: TRBD1 (5 bases). The ends were cut back, 0 bases at V and 4 bases at J, with 9 bases in the middle. Germline CDR1 MGHRA, CDR2 YSYEKL. This CDR3 is built from 14 residues. CDR3: CASSQEGEGTEAFF. In DNA form, the CDR3 reads TGCGCCAGCAGCCAAGAAGGGGAGGGCACTGAAGCTTTCTTT.

This chain links TRBV28 with TRBJ2-1, with D tentatively TRBD1 (6 bases). CDR1 is MDHEN, CDR2 SYDVKM, per germline. V was pared by 6 bases and J by 7 bases, with 22 bases between. The CDR3 contains 16 residues. The CDR3: CASSSQGWARGNEQFF. CDR3 DNA sequence: TGTGCCAGCAGCTCCCAGGGGTGGGCAAGGGGAAATGAGCAGTTCTTC.

The table lists this clone with a few counts. The gene calls are TRBV28 and TRBJ2-5; 8 nucleotides line up with TRBD2. The CDR3 consists of 14 residues. J gave up 7 bases and V 7 bases, and 11 bases lay outside the gene matches. CDR1 is MDHEN, CDR2 SYDVKM, per germline. The DNA of the CDR3 is TGTGCCAGCATAGCGGGGCGCACAAGAAGGACCCAGTACTTC. Translation: CASIAGRTRRTQYF.

The V call is TRBV6-2 or TRBV6-3, the J call TRBJ1-4; perhaps TRBD1 as D (6 bases). This CDR3 is 13 amino acids long. V lost 1 base and J 8 bases, leaving 8 bases between the germline ends. Per the germline V gene, CDR1 is MNHEY and CDR2 is SVGEGT. This chain's CDR3 is CASSYWDNEKLFF. Written as DNA, the CDR3 is TGTGCCAGCAGTTACTGGGACAACGAAAAACTGTTTTTT.

In DNA form, the CDR3 reads TGTGCCAGCAGGTCGACAGGGGACGGAAACACCATATATTTT. Protein: CASRSTGDGNTIYF. The chain uses TRBV28 and TRBJ1-3, with 8 bases aligning to TRBD1. The germline V gene encodes CDR1 MDHEN and CDR2 SYDVKM. V lost 6 bases to trimming and J lost 4 bases; unmatched junction nucleotides: 5. This CDR3 is 14 amino acids long.

The J gene is TRBJ2-6, the V gene TRBV7-3; D unclear. CDR1 SGHTA and CDR2 FQGTGA come from the germline V gene. The CDR3 loop spans 15 amino acids. V was shortened by 0 bases and J by 0 bases, with 3 bases between the two germline ends. In DNA form, the CDR3 reads TGTGCCAGCAGCTTAACCGTCTCTGGGGCCAACGTCCTGACTTTC. Protein product: CASSLTVSGANVLTF.